This TCR beta chain was obtained from a study of blood T cell repertoires in COVID-19. Overall study: Material from acute and convalescent COVID-19 was sourced from the United States, Italy and Spain. Sources were T cells, B-cell-depleted T cells, or PBMCs; the material itself was cDNA or gDNA.

This CDR3 comprises 16 residues. V lost 0 bases, J lost 4 bases, and 3 bases stayed unmatched. Per germline, CDR1 SGHTA and CDR2 FQGNSA. Assay used: immunoSEQ multiplex PCR; TCRdb lists only in-frame clones, some missing. The table includes 430,000 or so clones, about 88% detected once. Exposed participants came across a COVID-19 case within 2 weeks before study entry. This TCR was sampled from a young woman who had been exposed to COVID-19. V is TRBV7-2 and J is TRBJ2-1; 10 nucleotides line up with TRBD1. The sample comprised PBMCs or T cells enriched from blood (not recorded which). The CDR3 loop reads CASSLAGQGTYNEQFF. CDR3 sequence (DNA): TGTGCCAGCAGCTTAGCGGGACAGGGGACTTACAATGAGCAGTTCTTC.